A single sample gave rise to the 11 T cell receptor beta chains below, sequenced in a study of blood T cell repertoires in COVID-19. TCRdb's table, derived via immunoSEQ multiplex PCR, lists solely in-frame clones and lacks some. The sample holds about 130,000 clones, over 70% seen once. Sequenced input: peripheral blood. These receptors all stem from a woman in her fifties or sixties with acute or convalescent COVID-19.

This chain joins TRBV28 and TRBJ1-5; D gene unclear. V dropped 5 bases and J dropped 9 bases, with 20 bases sitting between them. Germline loops: CDR1 MDHEN, CDR2 SYDVKM. The CDR3 has 15 residues. The CDR3 DNA follows: TGTGCCAGCAGTCCCCCGGGTAGCCGGGAAGGGCCCCAGCATTTT. Translated: CASSPPGSREGPQHF.

The chain links TRBV9 to TRBJ1-4, with TRBD1 identical over 7 bases. Germline values: CDR1 SGDLS, CDR2 YYNGEE. This CDR3 region has 16 residues. The trim removed 0 bases at V and 7 bases at J, leaving 9 bases unmatched. CDR3 sequence (DNA): TGTGCCAGCAGCGTAGATGGCCGACAGGGTCCTGAAAAACTGTTTTTT. Amino acids: CASSVDGRQGPEKLFF.

This chain links TRBV29-1 with TRBJ1-5; 7 nucleotides line up with TRBD1. With V trimmed by 4 bases and J by 4 bases, 7 bases remained unmatched. This CDR3 comprises 14 residues. Per the germline V gene, CDR1 is SQVTM and CDR2 is ANQGSEA. This chain's CDR3 is CSVVGQPINQPQHF. The CDR3 DNA sequence: TGCAGCGTTGTGGGACAGCCAATTAATCAGCCCCAGCATTTT.

This clone has a single count. This chain joins TRBV10-1 and TRBJ2-5, with D possibly matching TRBD2 (5 bases). CDR1 is WNHNN and CDR2 is SYGVQD in the germline V gene (reference sequence). V lost 3 bases and J lost 4, with 12 bases in between. This CDR3 spans 14 amino acids. The CDR3 nucleotides are TGCGCCAGCAGTGAATTGGGAGTCGGAGAGACCCAGTACTTC. Its translation is CASSELGVGETQYF.

V and J are TRBV7-8 and TRBJ1-1; D might be TRBD1 (6 bases). The CDR3 consists of 15 residues. Germline V gives CDR1 SGHVS, CDR2 FQNEAQ. V was shortened by 4 bases and J by 4 bases, with 16 bases between the two germline ends. The DNA of the CDR3 is TGTGCCAGCAGCTCCCTGGGGGGGCTGGGCACTGAAGCTTTCTTT. It yields the protein CASSSLGGLGTEAFF. The complete variable domain, with remaining parts taken from reference TRBV7-8 and TRBJ1-1, reads GAGVSQSPRYKVAKRGQDVALRCDPISGHVSLFWYQQALGQGPEFLTYFQNEAQLDKSGLPSDRFFAERPEGSVSTLKIQRTQQEDSAVYLCASSSLGGLGTEAFFGQGTRLTVV.

This clone has ten or more counts. The rearrangement links TRBV10-2 to TRBJ1-2; 9 bases fit TRBD1. Germline V gene data show CDR1 as WSHSY and CDR2 as SAAADI. This CDR3 spans 16 amino acids. Trimming cost V 3 bases and J 7 bases; bases outside gene matches: 12. The CDR3 bases are TGCGCCAGCAGTGATAGGTTGGGACAGGGAGTTGGTGGCTACACCTTC. Encoded protein: CASSDRLGQGVGGYTF.

The rearrangement links TRBV19 to TRBJ2-2, with TRBD2 identical over 13 bases. Germline assignment: CDR1 LNHDA and CDR2 SQIVND (reference sequence). The CDR3 loop spans 19 amino acids. The J segment lost 0 bases and the V segment lost 4 bases, leaving 8 bases of the junction unmatched. In DNA, the CDR3 is TGTGCCAGTAGTAGCGGGGGACTAGCGGGGAACGCGAACACCGGGGAGCTGTTTTTT. This sequence encodes CASSSGGLAGNANTGELFF.

The chain has TRBV2 and TRBJ2-3; a weak D match, TRBD1 (6 bases). V dropped 8 bases and J dropped 2 bases, with 14 bases sitting between them. The CDR3 totals 14 residues. Per the germline V gene, CDR1 is SNHLY and CDR2 is FYNNEI. CDR3 amino acids: CASHGQPNTDTQYF. CDR3 sequence (DNA): TGTGCCAGCCATGGACAGCCTAACACAGATACGCAGTATTTT. Complete variable domain (other parts from reference TRBV2 and TRBJ2-3): EPEVTQTPSHQVTQMGQEVILRCVPISNHLYFYWYRQILGQKVEFLVSFYNNEISEKSEIFDDQFSVERPDGSNFTLKIRSTKLEDSAMYFCASHGQPNTDTQYFGPGTRLTVL.

CDR3 loop: CASSGINEKLFF. In nucleotides, the CDR3 is TGTGCCAGTTCGGGAATTAATGAAAAACTGTTTTTT. The rearrangement joins TRBV6-5 to TRBJ1-4; no clear D gene. The length of the CDR3 is 12 residues. Trimming left V 9 bases short and J 4 bases short, with 9 bases between. Germline lookup yields CDR1 MNHEY and CDR2 SVGAGI.

The rearrangement joins TRBV7-9 to TRBJ2-1; D is possibly TRBD2 (7 bases). Germline CDR1 and CDR2: SEHNR and FQNEAQ (reference sequence). Trimming shortened V by 5 bases and J by 9 bases, and 14 bases separated the two germline ends. CDR3 length: 13 residues. CDR3 nucleotides: TGTGCCAGCAGCACTAGGGGGGGTGGTGAGCAGTTCTTC. This sequence encodes CASSTRGGGEQFF.

This sequence joins TRBV2 and TRBJ2-7; the match to TRBD2 covers 11 bases. V shed 6 bases and J 5 bases; nucleotides not matched to a gene: 6. Germline CDR1 reads SNHLY; CDR2 reads FYNNEI. The CDR3 loop spans 14 amino acids. The CDR3 nucleotides read TGTGCCAGCAGGCAAGAACTAGCGGGAGACGAGCAGTACTTC. Translating it yields CASRQELAGDEQYF.